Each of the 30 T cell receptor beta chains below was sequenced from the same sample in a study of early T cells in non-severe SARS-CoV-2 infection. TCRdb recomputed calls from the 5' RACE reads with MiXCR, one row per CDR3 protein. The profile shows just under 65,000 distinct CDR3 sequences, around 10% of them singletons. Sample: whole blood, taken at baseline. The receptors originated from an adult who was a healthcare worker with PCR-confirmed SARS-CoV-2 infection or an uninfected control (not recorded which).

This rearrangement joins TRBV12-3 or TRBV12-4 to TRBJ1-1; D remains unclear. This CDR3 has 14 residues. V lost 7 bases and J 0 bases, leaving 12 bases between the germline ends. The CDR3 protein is CASKAGPMNTEAFF. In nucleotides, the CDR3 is TGTGCCAGCAAAGCAGGCCCAATGAACACTGAAGCTTTCTTT.

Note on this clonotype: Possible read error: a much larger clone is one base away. CDR3 in DNA: TGTGCCCTCTCGTGGCGGGCAAACACCGGGGAGCTGATTTTT. This codes for CALSWRANTGELIF. The chain couples TRBV30 to TRBJ2-2; weak D call: TRBD2 (5 bases). The CDR3 extends over 14 amino acids. The germline gives CDR1 GTSNPN, CDR2 SVGIG (reference sequence).

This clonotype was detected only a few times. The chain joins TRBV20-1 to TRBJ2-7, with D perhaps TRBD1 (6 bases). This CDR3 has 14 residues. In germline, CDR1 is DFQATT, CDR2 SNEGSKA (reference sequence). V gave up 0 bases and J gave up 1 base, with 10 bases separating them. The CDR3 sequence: CSARDLGASYEQYF. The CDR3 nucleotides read TGCAGTGCTAGAGATCTGGGGGCATCCTACGAGCAGTACTTC.

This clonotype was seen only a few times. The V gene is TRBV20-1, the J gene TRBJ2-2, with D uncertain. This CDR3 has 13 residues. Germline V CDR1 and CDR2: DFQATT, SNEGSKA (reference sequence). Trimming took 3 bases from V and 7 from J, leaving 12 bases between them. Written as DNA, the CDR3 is TGCAGTGCTAGTGGCAGGCGAAGCGGGGAGCTGTTTTTT. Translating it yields CSASGRRSGELFF.

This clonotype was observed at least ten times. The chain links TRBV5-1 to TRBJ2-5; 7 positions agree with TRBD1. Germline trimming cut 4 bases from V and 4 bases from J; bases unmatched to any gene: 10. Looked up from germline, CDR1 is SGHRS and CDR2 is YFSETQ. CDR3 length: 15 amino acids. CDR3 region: CASSPPGQTAETQYF. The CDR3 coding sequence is TGCGCCAGCAGCCCTCCGGGACAGACGGCAGAGACCCAGTACTTC. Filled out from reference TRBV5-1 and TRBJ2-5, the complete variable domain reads KAGVTQTPRYLIKTRGQQVTLSCSPISGHRSVSWYQQTPGQGLQFLFEYFSETQRNKGNFPGRFSGRQFSNSRSEMNVSTLELGDSALYLCASSPPGQTAETQYFGPGTRLLVL.

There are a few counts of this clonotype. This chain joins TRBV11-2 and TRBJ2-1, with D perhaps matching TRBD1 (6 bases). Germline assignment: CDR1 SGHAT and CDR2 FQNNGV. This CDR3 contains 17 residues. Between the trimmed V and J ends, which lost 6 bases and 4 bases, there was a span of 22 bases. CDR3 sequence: CASRPLIRQEVYNEQFF. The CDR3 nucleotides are TGTGCCAGCAGACCTTTAATTCGACAGGAGGTTTACAATGAGCAGTTCTTC.

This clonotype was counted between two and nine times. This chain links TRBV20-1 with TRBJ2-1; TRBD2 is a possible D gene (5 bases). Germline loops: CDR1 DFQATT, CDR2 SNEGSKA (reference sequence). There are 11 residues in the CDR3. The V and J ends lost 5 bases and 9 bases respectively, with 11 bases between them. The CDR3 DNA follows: TGCAGTGCTTATACAGCGGTTGAGCAGTTCTTC. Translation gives CSAYTAVEQFF.

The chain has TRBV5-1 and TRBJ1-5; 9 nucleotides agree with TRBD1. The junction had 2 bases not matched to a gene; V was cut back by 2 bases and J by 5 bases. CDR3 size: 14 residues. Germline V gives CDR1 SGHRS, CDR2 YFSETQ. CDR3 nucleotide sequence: TGCGCCAGCAGCTTTACAGGGGGCGATCAGCCCCAGCATTTT. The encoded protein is CASSFTGGDQPQHF.

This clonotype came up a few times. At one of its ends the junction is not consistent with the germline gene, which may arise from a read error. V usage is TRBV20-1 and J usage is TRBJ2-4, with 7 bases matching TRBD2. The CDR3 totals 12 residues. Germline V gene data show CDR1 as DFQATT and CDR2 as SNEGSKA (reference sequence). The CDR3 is CSASGGKDIQYF. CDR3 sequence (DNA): TGCAGTGCTTCGGGAGGCAAAGACATTCAGTACTTC.

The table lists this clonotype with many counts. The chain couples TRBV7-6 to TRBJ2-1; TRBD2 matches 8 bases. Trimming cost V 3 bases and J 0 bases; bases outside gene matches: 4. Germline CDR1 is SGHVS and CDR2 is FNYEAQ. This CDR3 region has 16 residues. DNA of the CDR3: TGTGCCAGCAGCTTTATAGCGGGGAGCTCCTACAATGAGCAGTTCTTC. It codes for CASSFIAGSSYNEQFF.

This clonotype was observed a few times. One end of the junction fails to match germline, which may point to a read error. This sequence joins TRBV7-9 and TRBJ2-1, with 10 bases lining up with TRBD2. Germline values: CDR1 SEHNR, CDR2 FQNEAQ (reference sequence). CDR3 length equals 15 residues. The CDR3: CASSLAGAQYNEQFF. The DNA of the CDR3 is TGTGCCAGCAGCCTAGCGGGGGCGCAGTACAATGAGCAGTTCTTC. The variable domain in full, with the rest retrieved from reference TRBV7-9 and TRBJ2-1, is DTGVSQNPRHKITKRGQNVTFRCDPISEHNRLYWYRQTLGQGPEFLTYFQNEAQLEKSRLLSDRFSAERPKGSFSTLEIQRTEQGDSAMYLCASSLAGAQYNEQFFGPGTRLTVL.

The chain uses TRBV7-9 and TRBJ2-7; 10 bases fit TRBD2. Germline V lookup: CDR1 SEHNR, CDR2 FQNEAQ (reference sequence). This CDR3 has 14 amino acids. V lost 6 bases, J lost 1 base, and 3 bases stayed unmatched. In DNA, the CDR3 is TGTGCCAGCAGTTCTAGCGGGGGATCCTACGAGCAGTACTTC. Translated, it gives CASSSSGGSYEQYF. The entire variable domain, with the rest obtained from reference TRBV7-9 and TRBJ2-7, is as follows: DTGVSQNPRHKITKRGQNVTFRCDPISEHNRLYWYRQTLGQGPEFLTYFQNEAQLEKSRLLSDRFSAERPKGSFSTLEIQRTEQGDSAMYLCASSSSGGSYEQYFGPGTRLTVT.

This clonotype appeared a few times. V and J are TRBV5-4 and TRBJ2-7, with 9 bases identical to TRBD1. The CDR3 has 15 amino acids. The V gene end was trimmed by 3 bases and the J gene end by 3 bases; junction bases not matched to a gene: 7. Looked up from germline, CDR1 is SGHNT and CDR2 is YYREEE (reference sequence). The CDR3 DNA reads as TGTGCCAGCAGCTGGACAGGGGCGGCCAACTACGAGCAGTACTTC. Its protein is CASSWTGAANYEQYF.

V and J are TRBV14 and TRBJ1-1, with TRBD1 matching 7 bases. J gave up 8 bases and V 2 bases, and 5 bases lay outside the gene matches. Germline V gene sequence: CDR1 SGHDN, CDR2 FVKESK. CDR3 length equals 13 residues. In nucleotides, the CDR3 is TGTGCCAGCAGCCAACACAGGGGCGTCGAAGCTTTCTTT. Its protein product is CASSQHRGVEAFF.

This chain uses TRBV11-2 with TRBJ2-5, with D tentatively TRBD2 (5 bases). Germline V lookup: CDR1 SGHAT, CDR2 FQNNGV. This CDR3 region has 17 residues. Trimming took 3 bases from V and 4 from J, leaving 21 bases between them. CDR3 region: CASSFLVTRNVRETQYF. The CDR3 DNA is TGTGCCAGCAGCTTCCTAGTTACTAGAAACGTTAGAGAGACCCAGTACTTC.

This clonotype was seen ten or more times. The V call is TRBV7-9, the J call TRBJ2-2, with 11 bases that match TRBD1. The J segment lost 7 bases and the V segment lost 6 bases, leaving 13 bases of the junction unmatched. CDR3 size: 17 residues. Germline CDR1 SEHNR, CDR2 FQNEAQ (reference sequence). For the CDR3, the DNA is TGTGCCAGCAGACCCTGGACAGGGGGCGCCAGCGACGGGGAGCTGTTTTTT. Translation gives CASRPWTGGASDGELFF.

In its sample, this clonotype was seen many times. CDR3 sequence: CASSLGGTSAGTDTQYF. CDR3 nucleotide sequence: TGTGCCAGCAGCTTAGGGGGGACTAGCGCCGGCACAGATACGCAGTATTTT. V usage is TRBV7-8 and J usage is TRBJ2-3; 10 nucleotides line up with TRBD2. Losses at the gene ends were 1 base for V and 1 base for J; bases not matched to a gene: 5. CDR1 SGHVS and CDR2 FQNEAQ come from the germline V gene. The CDR3 is made up of 17 amino acids.

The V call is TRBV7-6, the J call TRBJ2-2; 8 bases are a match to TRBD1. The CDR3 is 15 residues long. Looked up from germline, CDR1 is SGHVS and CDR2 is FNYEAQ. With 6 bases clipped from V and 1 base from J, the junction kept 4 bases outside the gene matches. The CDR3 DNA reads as TGTGCCAGCAGATCGGGGACAGGGAACACCGGGGAGCTGTTTTTT. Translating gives CASRSGTGNTGELFF.

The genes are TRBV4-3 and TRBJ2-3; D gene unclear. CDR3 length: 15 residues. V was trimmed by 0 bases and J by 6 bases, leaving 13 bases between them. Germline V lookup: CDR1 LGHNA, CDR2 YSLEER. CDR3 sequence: CASSQDWSEFDTQYF. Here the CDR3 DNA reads TGCGCCAGCAGCCAAGATTGGTCAGAGTTCGATACGCAGTATTTT.

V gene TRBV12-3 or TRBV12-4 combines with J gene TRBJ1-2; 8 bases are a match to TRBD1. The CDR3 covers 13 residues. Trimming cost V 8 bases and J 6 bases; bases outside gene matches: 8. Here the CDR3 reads CASGRDRKNGYTF. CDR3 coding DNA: TGTGCCAGCGGCCGGGACAGGAAAAATGGCTACACCTTC.

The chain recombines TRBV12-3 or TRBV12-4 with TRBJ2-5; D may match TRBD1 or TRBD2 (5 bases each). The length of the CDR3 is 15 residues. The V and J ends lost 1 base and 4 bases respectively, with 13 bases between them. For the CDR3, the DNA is TGTGCCAGCAGTTTAGATAGAGGGGCCCGAGAGACCCAGTACTTC. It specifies CASSLDRGARETQYF.

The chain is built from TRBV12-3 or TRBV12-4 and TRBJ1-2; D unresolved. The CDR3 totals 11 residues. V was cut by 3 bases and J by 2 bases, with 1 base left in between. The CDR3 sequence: CASSFNYGYTF. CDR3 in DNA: TGTGCCAGCAGTTTCAACTATGGCTACACCTTC.

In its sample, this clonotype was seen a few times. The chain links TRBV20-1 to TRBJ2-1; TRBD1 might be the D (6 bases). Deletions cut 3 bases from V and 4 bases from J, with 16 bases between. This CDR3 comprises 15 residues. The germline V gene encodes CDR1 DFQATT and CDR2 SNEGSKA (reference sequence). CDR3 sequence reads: CSARDPTGQYNEQFF. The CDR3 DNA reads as TGCAGTGCTAGGGATCCTACCGGACAGTACAATGAGCAGTTCTTC.

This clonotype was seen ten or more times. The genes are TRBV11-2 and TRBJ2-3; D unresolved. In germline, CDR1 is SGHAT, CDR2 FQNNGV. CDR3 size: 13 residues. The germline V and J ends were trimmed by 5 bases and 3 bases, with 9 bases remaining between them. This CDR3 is CASSGRRTDTQYF. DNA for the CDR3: TGTGCCAGCAGCGGTCGACGTACAGATACGCAGTATTTT.

The DNA of the CDR3 is TGTGCCAGCAGCTTCACCCGCCACGAGCAGTACTTC. Its protein product is CASSFTRHEQYF. The gene calls are TRBV5-4 and TRBJ2-7; D is undetermined. The CDR3 length is 12 residues. Trimming left V 2 bases short and J 5 bases short, with 8 bases between. Germline V gene lookup returns CDR1 SGHNT and CDR2 YYREEE (reference sequence).

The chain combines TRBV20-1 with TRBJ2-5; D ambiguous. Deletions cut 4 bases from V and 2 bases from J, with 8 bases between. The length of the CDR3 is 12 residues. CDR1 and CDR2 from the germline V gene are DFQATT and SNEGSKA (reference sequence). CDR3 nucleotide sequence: TGCAGTGCTAAGGTTATTCAAGAGACCCAGTACTTC. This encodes CSAKVIQETQYF.

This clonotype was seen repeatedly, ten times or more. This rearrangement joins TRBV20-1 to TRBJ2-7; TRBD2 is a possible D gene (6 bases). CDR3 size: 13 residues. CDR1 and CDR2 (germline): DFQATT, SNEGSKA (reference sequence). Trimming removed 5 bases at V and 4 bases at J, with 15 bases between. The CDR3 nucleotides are TGCAGTGCTGCCCCCGGGACTGGGTACGAGCAGTACTTC. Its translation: CSAAPGTGYEQYF.

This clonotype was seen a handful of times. In DNA form, the CDR3 reads TGTGCCAGCAGTGAAGCGCGGACCCCGAACACTGAAGCTTTCTTT. Protein product: CASSEARTPNTEAFF. The V call is TRBV2, the J call TRBJ1-1; D gene ambiguous. The V end lost 0 bases, the J end lost 1 base, and 9 bases lay between the germline ends. Germline CDR1 SNHLY, CDR2 FYNNEI. The CDR3 extends over 15 amino acids.

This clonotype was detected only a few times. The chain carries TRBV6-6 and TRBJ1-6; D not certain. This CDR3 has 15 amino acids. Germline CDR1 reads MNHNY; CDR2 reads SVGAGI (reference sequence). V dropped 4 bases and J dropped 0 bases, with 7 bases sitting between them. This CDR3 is CASSSLSSYNSPLHF. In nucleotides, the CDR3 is TGTGCCAGCAGTTCGCTGAGCTCCTATAATTCACCCCTCCACTTT.

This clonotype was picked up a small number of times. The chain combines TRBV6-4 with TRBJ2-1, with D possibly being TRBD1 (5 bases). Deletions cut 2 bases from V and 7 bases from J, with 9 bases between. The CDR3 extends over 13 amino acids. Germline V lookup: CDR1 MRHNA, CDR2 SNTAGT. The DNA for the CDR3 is TGTGCCAGCAGTGACCAAAGGGGTAATGAGCAGTTCTTC. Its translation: CASSDQRGNEQFF.